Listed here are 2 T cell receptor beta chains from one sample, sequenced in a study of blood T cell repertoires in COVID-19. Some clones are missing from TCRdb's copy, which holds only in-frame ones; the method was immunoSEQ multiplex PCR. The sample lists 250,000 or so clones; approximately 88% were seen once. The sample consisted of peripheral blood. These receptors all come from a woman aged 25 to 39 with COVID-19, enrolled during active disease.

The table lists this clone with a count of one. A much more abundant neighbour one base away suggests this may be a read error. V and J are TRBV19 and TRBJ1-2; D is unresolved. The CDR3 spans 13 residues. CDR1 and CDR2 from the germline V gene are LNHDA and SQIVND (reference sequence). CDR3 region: CASRSGWSYDYTF. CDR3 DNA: TGTGCCAGTAGAAGCGGGTGGTCCTATGACTACACCTTC.

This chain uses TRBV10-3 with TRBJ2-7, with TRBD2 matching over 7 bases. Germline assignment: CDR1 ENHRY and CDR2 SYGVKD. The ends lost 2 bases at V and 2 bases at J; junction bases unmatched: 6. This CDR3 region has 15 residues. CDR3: CAISETVAGAYEQYV. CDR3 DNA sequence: TGTGCCATCAGTGAGACCGTCGCGGGAGCCTACGAGCAGTACGTC.